This T cell receptor (beta chain) is drawn from a study of T cell responses to AZD1222 COVID-19 vaccine (dated by TCRdb to about 2021). For the wider study: Because spike-specific TCR depth and breadth did not differ between the two schedules, AZD1222 recipients who got a second dose at roughly 4 weeks were pooled with those who got a second dose at roughly 12 weeks. TCR sequencing was performed for over 230 trial participants, of whom around 200 were given two doses of AZD1222 and around 26 were given two doses of MenACWY control vaccine. Trial participants were enrolled by age into subgroups of 18-55, 56-69 and 70-plus years, and roughly 150, 30 and 60 TCR-sequenced participants, respectively, were included in these subgroups.

In the case of this clone: Its antigen is still unknown. No base quality values were provided; no much bigger clone lies one nucleotide off.

V is cut back by 4 bases and J by 3 bases, with 9 bases in the junction unmatched. The CDR3 sequence holds 15 residues, the cysteine and phenylalanine included. Only the CDR3 region is kept as DNA, spanning 45 bases read in frame from base 1. CDR1 and CDR2 are drawn from the germline V gene: SGHRS, YFSETQ. The CDR3 regions of human TCRbeta chains were analyzed by immunosequencing. As for the authors' bioinformatics: TCRs in the repertoires were compared against a reference library of SARS-CoV-2-specific TCRs that had been generated with the MIRA antigen-specificity platform. Breadth was defined as the fraction of unique TCRs that were SARS-CoV-2-associated, and depth was defined as the fraction of total T cells that were SARS-CoV-2-associated. Using the MIRA data, every spike-specific TCR was mapped to the spike region that the TCR reacted to and assigned to either a CD4 or a CD8 class. Log10-transformed breadth and depth values were compared by one-way ANOVA with Sidak's multiple comparisons tests. The clones in this table, taken by TCRdb from immuneACCESS, are in-frame only. Not every clone is retained; where verified, under half of the shortfall comes from an unresolved V gene, and the cause of the rest is unknown. V and J calls plus clone size are reproduced from that table; the DNA served to infer D and trimming. The sample table holds 110,000 to 150,000 clones, of which 92% were seen once. The biggest ten clones account for about 3.5% of the sample.

What the work shows at the level of the full study, not this receptor alone: Conclusions about previously exposed vaccinees are limited because only a handful of AZD1222 recipients were SARS-CoV-2 seropositive at baseline. CD4 TCRs associated with the vaccine covered the entire spike protein, and the dominant responses were in regions 160-218 and 743-854. Because no samples from the day 14 peak response were available, repertoires could be characterized only after the peak T cell response. Most participants were white British and females outnumbered males, and the authors suggested that clonal diversity may have been underestimated. Reportedly, almost half of the unique spike-specific TCRs recognized epitopes lying outside the regions that are mutated in the B.1.351 and B.1.1.7 variants. After two AZD1222 doses, spike-specific TCR breadth and depth were significantly higher than at day 0 and than in MenACWY recipients. The 56-69-year group was small, and its depth increase did not reach significance, likely because of low power.

Sample time point, as interpreted from the label and publication: baseline before first vaccination. Vaccinee samples came from UK trials COV001 and COV002, including a single-blind randomized controlled phase 2/3 trial of AZD1222 (ChAdOx1 nCoV-19) in healthy adults. Trial participant PBMC samples were collected at day 0 and day 28 after the second dose for TCRbeta chain sequencing. This chain joins TRBV5-1 to TRBJ2-7; 8 bases in the middle match TRBD2. The specimen comprised peripheral blood, sampled on day 0 of AZD1222 vaccination. This clonotype was sampled from an adult in good health. The CDR3 loop reads CASSPLTSGGYEQYF. The DNA sequence follows: TGCGCCAGCAGCCCCCTTACTAGCGGAGGCTACGAGCAGTACTTC.